The rows below give T cell receptor beta chains drawn from one sample of a study of regulatory T cells in long-lasting Graves disease. One entry per CDR3 protein, called by TCRdb with MiXCR from the multiplex PCR reads. The sample holds about 400,000 distinct CDR3 sequences; around 15% are singletons and the top ten take over 20%. The sequencing here drew on peripheral blood mononuclear cells (PBMCs), taken at new diagnosis, from a patient treated with antithyroid drugs. Receptors were obtained from a female donor with Graves disease. Both conserved end residues are part of each CDR3. D genes are given only for firm matches. Expanded clones are given a class, and other clones once, few, many or no size at all.

>TRBV6-1|TRBD2|TRBJ2-1|many
CASSPTSGGHHEQFF
TGTGCCAGCAGTCCTACTAGCGGGGGGCACCATGAGCAGTTCTTC
>TRBV20-1|NA|TRBJ1-1|many
CSAIQGNLGGDTEAFF
TGCAGTGCCATTCAGGGAAATCTTGGTGGGGACACTGAAGCTTTCTTT
>TRBV20-1|TRBD2|TRBJ2-5|NA
CSARRAGVVETQYF
TGCAGTGCTAGGAGGGCGGGAGTTGTGGAGACCCAGTACTTC
>TRBV6-5|NA|TRBJ2-5|many
CASSYGGGETQYF
TGTGCCAGCAGTTACGGGGGAGGAGAGACCCAGTACTTC
>TRBV7-6|NA|TRBJ1-3|few
CASSPRTGSWDTIYF
TGTGCCAGCAGCCCCAGGACGGGGAGTTGGGACACCATATATTTT
>TRBV27|TRBD1|TRBJ1-1|many
CASGTRTGDTEAFF
TGTGCCAGCGGAACGCGGACAGGAGACACTGAAGCTTTCTTT
>TRBV4-1|NA|TRBJ2-4|NA
CASSSRETKNIQYF
TGCGCCAGCAGCTCCCGGGAGACCAAAAACATTCAGTACTTC
>TRBV29-1|NA|TRBJ1-2|many
CSVEDRKYGYTF
TGCAGCGTTGAAGACAGGAAATATGGCTACACCTTC
>TRBV6-1|NA|TRBJ1-5|NA
CASSSGGFFQPQHF
TGTGCCAGCAGCTCCGGGGGGTTTTTCCAGCCCCAGCATTTT
>TRBV12-3/TRBV12-4|NA|TRBJ2-1|few
CASSYRSEQFF
TGTGCCAGCAGCTACCGGTCCGAGCAGTTCTTC
>TRBV6-2/TRBV6-3|NA|TRBJ1-1|many
CASSYPIDTEAFF
TGTGCCAGCAGTTACCCAATCGACACTGAAGCTTTCTTT
>TRBV7-2|NA|TRBJ2-5|many
CASSFQGAQETQYF
TGTGCCAGCAGCTTCCAGGGAGCTCAAGAGACCCAGTACTTC
>TRBV7-2|TRBD1|TRBJ2-1|many
CASSWGDRSYNEQFF
TGTGCCAGCAGCTGGGGGGACAGGTCCTACAATGAGCAGTTCTTC
>TRBV5-1|NA|TRBJ2-2|few
CASSQFLADPDLFTGELFF
TGCGCCAGCAGCCAATTCCTAGCAGACCCAGACTTATTCACCGGGGAGCTGTTTTTT
>TRBV19|NA|TRBJ2-7|many
CASSAGIRTYEQYF
TGTGCCAGTAGTGCGGGTATCAGGACCTACGAGCAGTACTTC
>TRBV28|NA|TRBJ1-1|many
CASEVGEDTEAFF
TGTGCCAGTGAGGTCGGGGAAGACACTGAAGCTTTCTTT
>TRBV12-3/TRBV12-4|TRBD1|TRBJ1-1|many
CASSLRTGFNTEAFF
TGTGCCAGCAGTTTAAGGACAGGGTTCAACACTGAAGCTTTCTTT
>TRBV15|NA|TRBJ1-2|many
CATSRVGIPFGYTF
TGTGCCACCAGCAGAGTGGGAATTCCTTTCGGCTACACCTTC
>TRBV13|NA|TRBJ1-5|NA
CGSSLAGAGSNQPQHF
TGTGGCAGCAGCTTAGCGGGCGCTGGGAGCAATCAGCCCCAGCATTTT
>TRBV7-2|TRBD2|TRBJ2-7|many
CASSLDLAGGTYEQYF
TGTGCCAGCAGCTTAGACCTAGCGGGAGGGACCTACGAGCAGTACTTC
>TRBV20-1|TRBD1|TRBJ1-5|NA
CSARDSSGGVNQPQHF
TGCAGTGCTAGAGATTCGTCAGGGGGTGTCAATCAGCCCCAGCATTTT
>TRBV27|TRBD2|TRBJ2-7|NA
CASSSLTSGSSYEQYF
TGTGCCAGCAGTTCGTTGACTAGCGGGAGTTCCTACGAGCAGTACTTC
>TRBV14|NA|TRBJ2-7|many
CASSQGRGAEQYF
TGTGCCAGCAGCCAAGGGCGGGGCGCCGAGCAGTACTTC
>TRBV12-3/TRBV12-4|TRBD1|TRBJ1-2|many
CASSGDRGGYGYTF
TGTGCCAGCAGTGGGGACAGGGGAGGCTATGGCTACACCTTC
>TRBV28|NA|TRBJ1-6|few
CASTPFLIGNEAASSYNSPLHF
TGTGCCAGCACCCCCTTTCTTATCGGGAACGAAGCCGCTAGCTCCTATAATTCACCCCTCCACTTT
>TRBV20-1|NA|TRBJ2-4|many
CSAKIRVVSDIQYF
TGCAGTGCCAAGATCCGTGTGGTCTCTGACATTCAGTACTTC
>TRBV29-1|NA|TRBJ2-1|many
CSVGLKGDNEQFF
TGCAGCGTTGGACTCAAGGGGGACAATGAGCAGTTCTTC